The 20 T cell receptor beta chains below come from one sample, sequenced in a study of blood T cell repertoires in COVID-19. Data came from immunoSEQ multiplex PCR; TCRdb stores just in-frame clones and leaves some out. The sample records approximately 82,000 clones, around 82% being singletons. The material sequenced was peripheral blood. Every receptor here comes from a woman in her fifties or sixties with acute or convalescent COVID-19.

The V call is TRBV6-5, the J call TRBJ1-1; TRBD1 agrees at 7 bases. The CDR3 has 16 amino acids. V lost 4 bases and J lost 4; bases outside the gene matches: 12. CDR1 is MNHEY, CDR2 SVGAGI, per germline. The CDR3 sequence: CASSSLFAQGSTEAFF. CDR3 DNA: TGTGCCAGCAGTTCCTTATTCGCACAGGGGAGCACTGAAGCTTTCTTT.

The gene calls are TRBV11-3 and TRBJ1-2; TRBD1 agrees at 8 bases. CDR3 length: 13 amino acids. The V and J ends lost 5 bases and 4 bases, in that order; junction bases with no gene match: 3. Germline CDR1 reads SGHNT; CDR2 reads YENEEA. The CDR3 protein is CASSEQGGYGYTF. The CDR3 DNA follows: TGTGCCAGCAGCGAACAGGGGGGCTATGGCTACACCTTC.

This chain links TRBV29-1 with TRBJ1-1, with 8 bases identical to TRBD1. This CDR3 has 12 amino acids. Germline V gives CDR1 SQVTM, CDR2 ANQGSEA. V dropped 4 bases and J dropped 5; count of bases not matched to a gene: 3. As DNA, the CDR3 is TGCAGCGTTGGCAGGGGGCTGACTGAAGCTTTCTTT. As protein: CSVGRGLTEAFF.

The chain combines TRBV5-5 with TRBJ2-2, with D hard to call. This CDR3 spans 16 amino acids. V lost 3 bases and J lost 6, with 18 bases in between. The germline V gene has CDR1 SGHKS and CDR2 YYEKEE (reference sequence). The CDR3: CASSSRVAYEAGELFF. The CDR3 bases are TGTGCCAGCAGCTCCCGGGTTGCCTATGAAGCCGGGGAGCTGTTTTTT.

This sequence joins TRBV6-5 and TRBJ1-6; D unclear. The CDR3 covers 16 residues. V was pared by 2 bases and J by 2 bases, with 10 bases between. The germline V gene encodes CDR1 MNHEY and CDR2 SVGAGI. The CDR3 DNA reads TGTGCCAGCAGTTACGGGCGCATTCCCTATAATTCACCCCTCCACTTT. It encodes CASSYGRIPYNSPLHF.

V is TRBV29-1 and J is TRBJ2-1, with 10 bases that match TRBD2. Germline CDR1 SQVTM, CDR2 ANQGSEA. V lost 4 bases and J lost 2; bases outside the gene matches: 5. The length of the CDR3 is 15 residues. Here the CDR3 DNA reads TGCAGCGTTGGTTATAGCGGGAGGACCTACAATGAGCAGTTCTTC. It yields the protein CSVGYSGRTYNEQFF.

The rearrangement links TRBV6-6 to TRBJ2-1; D might be TRBD2 (6 bases). Germline-derived CDR1 and CDR2 are MNHNY and SVGAGI (reference sequence). This CDR3 has 15 residues. Trimming shortened V by 4 bases and J by 4 bases, and 14 bases separated the two germline ends. In DNA form, the CDR3 reads TGTGCCAGCAGTTTGTCGGGGGAAACTTACAATGAGCAGTTCTTC. Its protein is CASSLSGETYNEQFF.

This clone occurred once. The gene calls are TRBV6-6 and TRBJ2-7; possibly TRBD1 for D (6 bases). Trimming left V 6 bases short and J 2 bases short, with 11 bases between. In germline, CDR1 is MNHNY, CDR2 SVGAGI (reference sequence). This CDR3 spans 13 amino acids. CDR3 loop: CASRTGHPYEQYF. CDR3 coding DNA: TGTGCCAGCAGAACGGGACACCCCTACGAGCAGTACTTC.

The chain carries TRBV6-2 or TRBV6-3 and TRBJ2-7, with D hard to call. The CDR3 has 12 residues. CDR1 is MNHEY and CDR2 is SVGEGT in the germline V gene. V was clipped by 3 bases and J by 1 base, with 4 bases between them. CDR3 bases: TGTGCCAGCAGTTATCCTTCCTACGAGCAGTACTTC. Protein sequence: CASSYPSYEQYF.

The chain recombines TRBV5-8 with TRBJ1-1; D unresolved. This CDR3 contains 13 residues. Germline CDR1 SGHTS, CDR2 YDEGEE. V was trimmed by 1 base and J by 1 base, leaving 5 bases between them. CDR3 loop: CASSLNRNTEAFF. CDR3 nucleotides: TGTGCCAGCAGCTTGAACAGGAACACTGAAGCTTTCTTT. The variable domain in full, with the rest retrieved from reference TRBV5-8 and TRBJ1-1, is EAGVTQSPTHLIKTRGQQATLRCSPISGHTSVYWYQQALGLGLQFLLWYDEGEERNRGNFPPRFSGRQFPNYSSELNVNALELEDSALYLCASSLNRNTEAFFGQGTRLTVV.

V is TRBV18 and J is TRBJ1-3, with D possibly matching TRBD1 (6 bases). CDR1 is KGHSH and CDR2 is LQKENI in the germline V gene. This CDR3 has 16 amino acids. Trimming stripped 2 bases from V and 8 bases from J, with 19 bases between. Here the CDR3 reads CASSPVSQGLRDTIYF. DNA for the CDR3: TGTGCCAGCTCACCAGTGTCGCAGGGGCTCAGGGACACCATATATTTT. The full variable domain, in which reference TRBV18 and TRBJ1-3 provide the parts outside the CDR3, is NAGVMQNPRHLVRRRGQEARLRCSPMKGHSHVYWYRQLPEEGLKFMVYLQKENIIDESGMPKERFSAEFPKEGPSILRIQQVVRGDSAAYFCASSPVSQGLRDTIYFGEGSWLTVV.

The gene calls are TRBV6-1 and TRBJ2-5, with D possibly TRBD1 on 6 matching bases. CDR3 length equals 19 residues. Germline values: CDR1 MNHNS, CDR2 SASEGT. V gave up 1 base and J gave up 3 bases, with 24 bases separating them. CDR3 sequence (DNA): TGTGCCAGCAGTGAAGGAGGGACGGGAACAGGGTGGTGGGAAGAGACCCAGTACTTC. The encoded protein is CASSEGGTGTGWWEETQYF.

The V and J genes are TRBV27 and TRBJ1-2; TRBD1 agrees at 8 bases. Germline loops: CDR1 MNHEY, CDR2 SMNVEV (reference sequence). The trim removed 5 bases at V and 3 bases at J, leaving 8 bases unmatched. The CDR3 totals 15 residues. The CDR3: CASSPGGTGHYGYTF. CDR3 nucleotide sequence: TGTGCCAGCAGTCCCGGTGGGACAGGCCACTATGGCTACACCTTC.

J is TRBJ2-7 and V is TRBV6-5; D is undetermined. Trimming stripped 2 bases from V and 3 bases from J, with 8 bases between. This CDR3 is 13 amino acids long. Per the germline V gene, CDR1 is MNHEY and CDR2 is SVGAGI. Here the CDR3 reads CASSYGQVYEQYF. The CDR3 DNA sequence: TGTGCCAGCAGTTACGGGCAGGTCTACGAGCAGTACTTC.

The chain carries TRBV11-2 and TRBJ1-1, with D tentatively TRBD1 (6 bases). The CDR3 extends over 13 amino acids. Trimming removed 0 bases from V and 8 bases from J, with 10 bases in between. Germline lookup yields CDR1 SGHAT and CDR2 FQNNGV. In DNA, the CDR3 is TGTGCCAGCAGCTTAGATCTCCAGGGGGAAGCTTTCTTT. It translates to CASSLDLQGEAFF. Full variable domain (rest looked up from reference TRBV11-2 and TRBJ1-1): EAGVAQSPRYKIIEKRQSVAFWCNPISGHATLYWYQQILGQGPKLLIQFQNNGVVDDSQLPKDRFSAERLKGVDSTLKIQPAKLEDSAVYLCASSLDLQGEAFFGQGTRLTVV.

The chain joins TRBV11-2 to TRBJ2-6, with TRBD1 as a possible D gene (5 bases). Germline CDR1 is SGHAT and CDR2 is FQNNGV. CDR3 length equals 15 residues. The V end was cut by 5 bases, the J end by 0 bases, with 8 bases between. The CDR3 reads CASSRQGSGANVLTF. DNA for the CDR3: TGTGCCAGCAGCCGGCAGGGCTCTGGGGCCAACGTCCTGACTTTC.

Here the CDR3 reads CRDDRVQRKYF. CDR3 coding DNA: TGCAGGGACGACAGGGTGCAAAGAAAGTACTTC. The rearrangement joins TRBV20-1 to TRBJ2-7; 7 bases match TRBD1. Germline CDR1 DFQATT, CDR2 SNEGSKA (reference sequence). The CDR3 length is 11 residues.

This clone was detected a few times. The genes are TRBV12-3 or TRBV12-4 and TRBJ1-1; no reliable D call. V was pared by 3 bases and J by 4 bases, with 9 bases between. The CDR3 sequence is 13 residues long. CDR3 nucleotide sequence: TGTGCCAGCAGTTTCGGGGTAAGCACTGAAGCTTTCTTT. Its translation: CASSFGVSTEAFF.

The chain couples TRBV7-2 to TRBJ1-5; 7 bases align to TRBD1. The CDR3 covers 14 residues. The germline gives CDR1 SGHTA, CDR2 FQGNSA. V shed 5 bases and J 5 bases; nucleotides not matched to a gene: 6. The CDR3 coding sequence is TGTGCCAGCAGCGTGGACAGGACTTATCAGCCCCAGCATTTT. It encodes CASSVDRTYQPQHF.

The genes are TRBV7-2 and TRBJ2-5; 10 nucleotides align to TRBD2. Germline V gene lookup returns CDR1 SGHTA and CDR2 FQGNSA. The CDR3 has 16 amino acids. V was clipped by 5 bases and J by 5 bases; unmatched bases: 11. Here the CDR3 DNA reads TGTGCCAGCAGCCCGCCCAGCGGGGGGGCCGGGGAGACCCAGTACTTC. Translated: CASSPPSGGAGETQYF. Together with reference TRBV7-2 and TRBJ2-5, the CDR3 gives the full variable domain: GAGVSQSPSNKVTEKGKDVELRCDPISGHTALYWYRQSLGQGLEFLIYFQGNSAPDKSGLPSDRFSAERTGGSVSTLTIQRTQQEDSAVYLCASSPPSGGAGETQYFGPGTRLLVL.